Listed here is a single TCR beta chain. What it recognizes is unknown. With 4 bases clipped from V and 3 bases from J, the junction kept 7 bases outside the gene matches. Germline V gene data show CDR1 as SGHDT and CDR2 as YYEEEE. CDR3 length: 15 residues. Assay: immunoSEQ multiplex PCR; the TCRdb copy retains only in-frame clones and omits some. The repertoire consists of some 140,000 clones, with about 91% occurring once and the leading ten covering 1.5% to 2%. The data stem from a study of T cell responses to AZD1222 COVID-19 vaccine. Study at large: Doses given second, at about 4 or about 12 weeks, were pooled.

Study-level points and caveats: It was only after the peak T cell response that any repertoires were sampled. The study found vaccine-associated CD4 TCRs spanning spike, dominant at 160-218 and 743-854. White British people made up most donors, females outnumbered males, and clonal diversity was possibly underestimated.

The clonotype comes from an adult in good health. The input for sequencing was peripheral blood, taken on day 0 of AZD1222 vaccination. The chain combines TRBV5-6 with TRBJ2-7; TRBD1 matches at 10 bases. Here the CDR3 DNA reads TGTGCCAGCAGCCGCGGCGGGACAGGGGACTACGAGCAGTACTTC. It is translated as CASSRGGTGDYEQYF.